This T cell receptor beta chain was profiled in a study of T cell repertoires in cytomegalovirus infection. About the study: Both CMV infection and a matching HLA type were indicated by public TCR beta signatures.

In the case of this clonotype: Its target is not known.

General observations from the study: HLA-C-restricted CMV clonotypes gave the most frequent clonotype in two of eight donors. Summed public TCR beta family frequency identified CMV carriers bearing the relevant HLA.

TCRdb passed the reads through MiXCR, listing each CDR3 protein once. Among under 600,000 distinct CDR3 sequences listed, approximately 15% were seen once. The sequenced sample was CD8+ T cells from PBMCs. The clonotype originates from a human donor in good health (CMV status not recorded). Some clones in this sample may be carry-over from other donors' samples.

The CDR3 sequence is CASSVEGGAYQETQYF. The DNA for the CDR3 is TGTGCCAGCAGCGTAGAAGGTGGGGCCTACCAAGAGACCCAGTACTTC. The J gene is TRBJ2-5, the V gene TRBV9, with a tentative D call TRBD1 (5 bases). The germline V and J ends were trimmed by 0 bases and 0 bases, with 12 bases remaining between them. The CDR3 loop spans 16 amino acids. Germline V gene sequence: CDR1 SGDLS, CDR2 YYNGEE.